This T cell receptor (beta chain) is drawn from a study of post-analysis software for immune sequencing data. Across the study: Both relapsing-remitting and secondary progressive multiple sclerosis featured among the disease courses, as did progressive-relapsing multiple sclerosis. Overall study findings and caveats: Normalized Chao1 diversity was significantly reduced in patients versus controls. Analysis by F measure revealed that same-batch samples clustered strongly together. About five TRBV segments were more frequent in patients than controls; TRBV5-6, TRBV5-1 and TRBV20-1 belonged to this group.

The authors incorporated unique molecular identifiers into the TCR beta cDNA libraries. Each sample of about 0.95 to 11 million input T cells yielded about 500,000 cDNA molecules, so each molecule approximated one T cell. TCRdb recomputed calls from the PCR reads with MiXCR, one row per CDR3 protein. The sample holds about 760,000 distinct CDR3 sequences, roughly 30% seen once. This CDR3 spans 15 amino acids. Germline lookup yields CDR1 MNHEY and CDR2 SVGAGI. V lost 7 bases to trimming and J lost 2 bases, with 18 bases between them. Of note for this clonotype: As yet, its antigen is unknown.

The chain carries TRBV6-5 and TRBJ2-7; D is possibly TRBD2 (5 bases). Material for sequencing was blood. This sequence originates from a girl aged 10 to 17 with multiple sclerosis. In DNA form, the CDR3 reads TGTGCCAGCACCACCCCCTCAGCGGAGGCCTACGAGCAGTACTTC. Its protein is CASTTPSAEAYEQYF.